The 15 T cell receptor beta chains reported below all come from one sample, sequenced in a study of OX40 agonist ivuxolimab in advanced cancers. This table comes from immunoSEQ multiplex PCR, and its TCRdb copy is limited to in-frame clones, with some not included. The table has 50,000 to 60,000 clones, 70% to 85% seen once. Specimen: CD4+ or CD8+ T cells sorted from blood, collected in a trial of the OX40 agonist ivuxolimab. These receptors came from an adult with an advanced solid tumor such as melanoma, head and neck, liver or kidney cancer.

This clone was observed a few times. The chain employs TRBV29-1 and TRBJ1-1; D remains ambiguous. Germline V CDR1 and CDR2: SQVTM, ANQGSEA. Trimming removed 8 bases from V and 5 bases from J, with 18 bases in between. The CDR3 is 13 residues long. CDR3 residues: CSSREGPGTEAFF. Here the CDR3 DNA reads TGCAGCTCCCGTGAGGGCCCCGGGACTGAAGCTTTCTTT.

The rearrangement uses TRBV6-6 and TRBJ1-1; unclear D gene. Trimming removed 7 bases at V and 1 base at J, with 13 bases between. CDR3 length equals 14 residues. Germline V gene data show CDR1 as MNHNY and CDR2 as SVGAGI (reference sequence). The CDR3 region has the DNA TGTGCCAGCATACCGGCAGTCGGGAACACTGAAGCTTTCTTT. It codes for CASIPAVGNTEAFF.

This chain links TRBV6-5 with TRBJ1-2, with D hard to call. V was cut by 5 bases and J by 3 bases, with 10 bases left in between. The CDR3 has 13 residues. Germline loops: CDR1 MNHEY, CDR2 SVGAGI. The CDR3 DNA follows: TGTGCCAGCAGTGCAGATCCGGACTATGGCTACACCTTC. Its protein product is CASSADPDYGYTF.

This clone was found a few times. The rearrangement uses TRBV5-1 and TRBJ2-4, with 8 bases matching TRBD1. Germline trimming cut 0 bases from V and 3 bases from J; bases unmatched to any gene: 8. Looked up from germline, CDR1 is SGHRS and CDR2 is YFSETQ. The CDR3 is made up of 17 amino acids. The CDR3 DNA is TGCGCCAGCAGCTTGGCCAAGGGACAGGAGGGCAAAAACATTCAGTACTTC. This sequence encodes CASSLAKGQEGKNIQYF.

The chain combines TRBV6-5 with TRBJ1-3; perhaps TRBD1 as D (6 bases). Per the germline V gene, CDR1 is MNHEY and CDR2 is SVGAGI. The ends were cut back, 0 bases at V and 4 bases at J, with 10 bases in the middle. There are 15 residues in the CDR3. DNA for the CDR3: TGTGCCAGCAGTTACTCTAGGGACATCGGAAACACCATATATTTT. Its protein product is CASSYSRDIGNTIYF.

This chain joins TRBV10-2 and TRBJ1-5; TRBD1 is a possible D gene (5 bases). Germline CDR1 and CDR2: WSHSY and SAAADI. Trimming stripped 6 bases from V and 2 bases from J, with 8 bases between. This CDR3 has 13 amino acids. CDR3 region: CASSTGRNQPQHF. CDR3 sequence (DNA): TGCGCCAGCAGCACAGGACGCAATCAGCCCCAGCATTTT.

The chain combines TRBV6-5 with TRBJ1-1; D gene uncertain. CDR3 length equals 11 residues. CDR1 is MNHEY and CDR2 is SVGAGI in the germline V gene. Trimming stripped 7 bases from V and 8 bases from J, with 11 bases between. DNA of the CDR3: TGTGCCAGCAACCGAGACGGAGAAGCTTTCTTT. Translated: CASNRDGEAFF.

V is TRBV27 and J is TRBJ2-2; D unclear. CDR1 and CDR2 (germline): MNHEY, SMNVEV (reference sequence). Trimming took 4 bases from V and 1 from J, leaving 4 bases between them. The CDR3 length is 13 residues. The CDR3 is CASSWRNTGELFF. Written as DNA, the CDR3 is TGTGCCAGCAGTTGGAGGAACACCGGGGAGCTGTTTTTT.

This chain links TRBV5-5 with TRBJ1-2, with a possible D match to TRBD1 (5 bases). With 3 bases removed from V and 5 bases from J, the gap between germline ends came to 14 bases. The CDR3 covers 14 residues. Germline values: CDR1 SGHKS, CDR2 YYEKEE (reference sequence). CDR3 nucleotide sequence: TGTGCCAGCAGCTGGGACCTAATACGATATGGCTACACCTTC. As protein: CASSWDLIRYGYTF.

CDR3 loop: CAWIPGNRVNEQFF. CDR3 nucleotide sequence: TGTGCCTGGATCCCGGGGAATAGGGTCAATGAGCAGTTCTTC. The chain links TRBV30 to TRBJ2-1; D possibly corresponds to TRBD2 (5 bases). Germline loops: CDR1 GTSNPN, CDR2 SVGIG (reference sequence). CDR3 size: 14 residues. V was pared by 4 bases and J by 6 bases, with 16 bases between.

The genes are TRBV29-1 and TRBJ2-3, with 8 bases that match TRBD2. This CDR3 is built from 10 residues. The germline V gene encodes CDR1 SQVTM and CDR2 ANQGSEA. Trimming at V came to 6 bases and at J to 9 bases, leaving 2 bases not matched to a gene. The CDR3 reads CSVGGRTQYF. The CDR3, as DNA: TGCAGCGTCGGCGGGAGGACGCAGTATTTT.

V gene TRBV12-5 combines with J gene TRBJ2-7, with D maybe TRBD2 (6 bases). The CDR3 consists of 14 residues. Germline values: CDR1 LGHNT, CDR2 FRNRAP. The V and J ends lost 4 bases and 3 bases respectively, with 13 bases between them. The CDR3 coding sequence is TGTGCTAGTGGTTCGGGTCCGGGAGACTACGAGCAGTACTTC. Residues: CASGSGPGDYEQYF.

The chain joins TRBV7-2 to TRBJ1-1; D gene unclear. Trimming stripped 2 bases from V and 3 bases from J, with 10 bases between. The CDR3 has 14 residues. The germline gives CDR1 SGHTA, CDR2 FQGNSA. The CDR3 spells CASSLRVTDTEAFF. CDR3 in DNA: TGTGCCAGCAGCTTAAGGGTGACGGACACTGAAGCTTTCTTT.

This CDR3 is CASSLLPGELFF. CDR3 nucleotide sequence: TGTGCCAGCAGTTTATTGCCCGGGGAGCTGTTTTTT. J is TRBJ2-2 and V is TRBV27; D gene uncertain. The ends were cut back, 1 base at V and 6 bases at J, with 3 bases in the middle. The CDR3 spans 12 residues. Germline V gene data show CDR1 as MNHEY and CDR2 as SMNVEV (reference sequence).

This chain connects TRBV19 to TRBJ1-1; D perhaps matches TRBD1 (6 bases). CDR3 length: 13 residues. Per the germline V gene, CDR1 is LNHDA and CDR2 is SQIVND (reference sequence). V lost 7 bases to trimming and J lost 5 bases, with 14 bases between them. The DNA of the CDR3 is TGTGCCAGTATGGGAGGGGGTTTGACTGAAGCTTTCTTT. Protein product: CASMGGGLTEAFF.